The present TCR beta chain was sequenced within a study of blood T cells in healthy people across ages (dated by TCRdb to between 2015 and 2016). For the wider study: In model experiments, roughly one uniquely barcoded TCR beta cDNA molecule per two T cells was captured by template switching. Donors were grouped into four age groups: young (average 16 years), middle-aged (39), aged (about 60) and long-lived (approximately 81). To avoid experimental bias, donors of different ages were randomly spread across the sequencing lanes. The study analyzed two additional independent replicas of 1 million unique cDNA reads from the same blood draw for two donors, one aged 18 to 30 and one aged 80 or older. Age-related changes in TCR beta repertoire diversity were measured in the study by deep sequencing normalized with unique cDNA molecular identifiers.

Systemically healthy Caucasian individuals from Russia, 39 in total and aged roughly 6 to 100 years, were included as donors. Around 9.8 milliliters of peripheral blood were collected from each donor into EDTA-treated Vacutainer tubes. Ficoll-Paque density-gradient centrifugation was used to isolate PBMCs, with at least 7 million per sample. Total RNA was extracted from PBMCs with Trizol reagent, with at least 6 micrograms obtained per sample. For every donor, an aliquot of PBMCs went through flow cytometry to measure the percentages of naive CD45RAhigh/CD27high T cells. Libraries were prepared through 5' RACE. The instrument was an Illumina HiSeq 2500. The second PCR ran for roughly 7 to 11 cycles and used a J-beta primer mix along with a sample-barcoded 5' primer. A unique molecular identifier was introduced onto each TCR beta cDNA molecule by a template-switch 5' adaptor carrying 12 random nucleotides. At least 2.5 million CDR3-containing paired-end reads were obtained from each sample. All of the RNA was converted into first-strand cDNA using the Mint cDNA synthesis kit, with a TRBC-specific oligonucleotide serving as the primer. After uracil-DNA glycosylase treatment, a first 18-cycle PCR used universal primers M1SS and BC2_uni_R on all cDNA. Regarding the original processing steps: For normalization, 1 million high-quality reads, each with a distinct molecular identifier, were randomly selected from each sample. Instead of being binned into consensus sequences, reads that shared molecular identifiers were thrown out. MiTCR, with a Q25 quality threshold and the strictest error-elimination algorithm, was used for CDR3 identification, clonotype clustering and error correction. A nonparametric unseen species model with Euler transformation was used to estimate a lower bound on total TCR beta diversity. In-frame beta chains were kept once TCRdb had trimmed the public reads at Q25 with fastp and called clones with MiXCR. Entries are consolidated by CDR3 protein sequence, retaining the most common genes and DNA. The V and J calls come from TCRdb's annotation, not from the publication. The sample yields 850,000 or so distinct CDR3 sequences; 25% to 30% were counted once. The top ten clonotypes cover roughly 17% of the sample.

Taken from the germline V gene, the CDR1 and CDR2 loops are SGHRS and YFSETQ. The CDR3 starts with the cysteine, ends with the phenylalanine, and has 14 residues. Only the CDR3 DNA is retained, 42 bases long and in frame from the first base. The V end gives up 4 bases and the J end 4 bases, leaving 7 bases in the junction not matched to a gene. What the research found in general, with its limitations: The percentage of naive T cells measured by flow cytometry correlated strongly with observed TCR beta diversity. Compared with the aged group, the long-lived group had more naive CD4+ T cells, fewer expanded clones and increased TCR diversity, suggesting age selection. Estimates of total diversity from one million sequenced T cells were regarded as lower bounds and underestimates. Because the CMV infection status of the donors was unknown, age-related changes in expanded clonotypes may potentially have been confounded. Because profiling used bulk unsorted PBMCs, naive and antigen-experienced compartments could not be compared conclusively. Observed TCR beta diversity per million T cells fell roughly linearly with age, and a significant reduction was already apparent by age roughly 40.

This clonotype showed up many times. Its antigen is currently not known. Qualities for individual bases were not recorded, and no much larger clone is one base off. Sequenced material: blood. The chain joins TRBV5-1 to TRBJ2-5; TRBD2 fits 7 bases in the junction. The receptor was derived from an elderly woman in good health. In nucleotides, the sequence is TGCGCCAGCAGCGCTGGCGGGGGTTTAGAGACCCAGTACTTC. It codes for CASSAGGGLETQYF.